This T cell receptor beta chain was documented in a study of a mutant IDH1 vaccine in newly diagnosed glioma. Whole-study context: Patients had eight vaccinations, in weeks 1, 3, 5, 7, 11, 15, 19 and 23. Antecedent treatment encompassed radiotherapy, temozolomide, or their combination; the majority received both.

Documented time point: week 5, during vaccination. Alongside topical imiquimod, each dose of vaccine comprised 300 ug of mutant IDH1 20-mer peptide. This clone was recorded many times. As yet, its antigen is unknown. CDR1 and CDR2 from the germline V gene are SQVTM and ANQGSEA. This CDR3 has 13 residues. The J segment lost 4 bases and the V segment lost 3 bases, leaving 6 bases of the junction unmatched. The assay was immunoSEQ multiplex PCR, and TCRdb's table has in-frame clones only and misses some. The sample contains 45,000 to 60,000 clones, around 78% of which appear only once. This clonotype originated in a man aged 50 to 60 with glioma. Here the sequenced sample was PBMCs, taken from a glioma patient whose treatment included an IDH1 peptide vaccine. J is TRBJ2-7 and V is TRBV29-1, with 7 bases identical to TRBD1. The CDR3 nucleotides are TGCAGCGTTGAGTCGGGGACAGCATACGAGCAGTACTTC. Amino acids: CSVESGTAYEQYF.